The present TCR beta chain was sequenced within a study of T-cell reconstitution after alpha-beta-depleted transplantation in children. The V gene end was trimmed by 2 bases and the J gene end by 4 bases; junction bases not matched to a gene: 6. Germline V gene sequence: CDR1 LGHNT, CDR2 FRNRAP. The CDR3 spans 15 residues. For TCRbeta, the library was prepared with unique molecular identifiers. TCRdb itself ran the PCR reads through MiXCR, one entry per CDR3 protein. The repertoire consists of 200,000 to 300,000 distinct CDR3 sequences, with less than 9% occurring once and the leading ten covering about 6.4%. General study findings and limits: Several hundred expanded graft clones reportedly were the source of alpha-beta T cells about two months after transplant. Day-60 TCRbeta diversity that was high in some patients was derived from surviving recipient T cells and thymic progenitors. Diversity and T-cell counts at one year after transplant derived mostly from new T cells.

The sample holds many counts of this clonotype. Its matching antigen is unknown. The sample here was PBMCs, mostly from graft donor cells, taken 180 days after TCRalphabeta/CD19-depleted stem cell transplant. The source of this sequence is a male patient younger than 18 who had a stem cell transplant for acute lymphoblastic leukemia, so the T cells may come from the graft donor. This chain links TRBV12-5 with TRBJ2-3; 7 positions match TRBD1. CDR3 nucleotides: TGTGCTAGTGGTTTGCCCCGACAGGGCGCAGATACGCAGTATTTT. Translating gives CASGLPRQGADTQYF.